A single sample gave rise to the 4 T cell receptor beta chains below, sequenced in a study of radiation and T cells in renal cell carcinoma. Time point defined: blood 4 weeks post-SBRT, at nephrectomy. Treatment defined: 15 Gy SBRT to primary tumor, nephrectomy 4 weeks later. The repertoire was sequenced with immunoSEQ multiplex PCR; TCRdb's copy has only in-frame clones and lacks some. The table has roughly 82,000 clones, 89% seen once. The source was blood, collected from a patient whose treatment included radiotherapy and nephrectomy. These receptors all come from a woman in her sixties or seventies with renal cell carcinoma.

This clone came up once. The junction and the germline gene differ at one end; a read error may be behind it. CDR3 nucleotides: TGTGCCAGCAGTTACTCGATTAAGGACGGCCGCTCGGACTTT. It translates to CASSYSIKDGRSDF. The chain has TRBV6-6 and TRBJ1-1; D not resolved. The CDR3 runs 14 residues. Per germline, CDR1 MNHNY and CDR2 SVGAGI (reference sequence).

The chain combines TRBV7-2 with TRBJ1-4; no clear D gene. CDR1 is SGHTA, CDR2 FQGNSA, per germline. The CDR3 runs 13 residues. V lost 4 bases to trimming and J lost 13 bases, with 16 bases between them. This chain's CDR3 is CASSSQGGFGLFF. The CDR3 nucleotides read TGTGCCAGCAGCTCCCAAGGAGGGTTTGGACTGTTTTTT.

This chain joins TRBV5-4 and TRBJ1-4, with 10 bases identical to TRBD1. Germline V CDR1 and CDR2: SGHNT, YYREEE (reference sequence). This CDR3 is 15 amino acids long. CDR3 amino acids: CATRGQGTTNEKLFF. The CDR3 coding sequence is TGTGCAACCAGGGGACAGGGGACAACTAATGAAAAACTGTTTTTT.

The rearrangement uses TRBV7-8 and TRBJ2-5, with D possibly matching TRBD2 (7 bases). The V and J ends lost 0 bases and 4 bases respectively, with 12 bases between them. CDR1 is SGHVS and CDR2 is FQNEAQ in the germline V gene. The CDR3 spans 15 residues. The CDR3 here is CASSLAAGAGETQYF. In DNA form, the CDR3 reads TGTGCCAGCAGCTTAGCTGCGGGGGCGGGAGAGACCCAGTACTTC.